The 23 T cell receptor beta chains below were found in one sample sequenced in a study of Ad26.COV2.S vaccination and SARS-CoV-2 variants (dated by TCRdb to 2020 to 2023). Libraries were made using the immunoSEQ multiplex PCR assay. In TCRdb, the immuneACCESS table is reduced to in-frame sequences with V and J assigned. These tables do not hold every clone; where another copy was compared, an unresolved V gene accounts for under half, and the others remain unexplained. The sample table shows roughly 510,000 clones, and roughly 87% are seen once. The top ten hold 9.5% to 15% of the sample. This specimen's treatment or condition label, per the study, means: roughly 19 received Ad26.COV2.S at low or high dose, single or two shots; about 5 received placebo; per-sample allocation not given. Repertoires of vaccine and placebo recipients were sequenced from samples collected on day 63 after the first injection.

Sequenced here: peripheral blood, sampled in a trial of Ad26.COV2.S vaccine versus placebo. Receptors were obtained from a person aged 18-65 years who received the Ad26.COV2.S COVID-19 vaccine or a placebo.

The chain couples TRBV5-4 to TRBJ2-5; 8 positions agree with TRBD1. Germline loops: CDR1 SGHNT, CDR2 YYREEE (reference sequence). V was clipped by 4 bases and J by 5 bases; unmatched bases: 7. The CDR3 spans 14 residues. The chain's CDR3 is CASSLRTGLETQYF. The DNA for the CDR3 is TGTGCCAGCAGCCTCCGGACAGGGCTTGAGACCCAGTACTTC.

This chain joins TRBV10-3 and TRBJ2-3; a weak D match, TRBD2 (5 bases). This CDR3 spans 15 amino acids. V shed 5 bases and J shed 0 bases, with 12 bases lying between them. CDR1 ENHRY and CDR2 SYGVKD come from the germline V gene. The CDR3 bases are TGTGCCATCAGTCTCCTAGCATCTAGCACAGATACGCAGTATTTT. Encoded protein: CAISLLASSTDTQYF.

This chain links TRBV20-1 with TRBJ2-7; D not certain. CDR1 is DFQATT and CDR2 is SNEGSKA in the germline V gene (reference sequence). Trimming took 6 bases from V and 2 from J, leaving 8 bases between them. CDR3 length: 11 residues. As DNA, the CDR3 is TGCAGTGCGAGACTGACCTACGAGCAGTACTTC. Its protein is CSARLTYEQYF.

The chain recombines TRBV7-2 with TRBJ2-7; 9 positions match TRBD2. The germline V gene encodes CDR1 SGHTA and CDR2 FQGNSA. This CDR3 has 15 residues. Germline trimming cut 4 bases from V and 4 bases from J; bases unmatched to any gene: 8. The DNA for the CDR3 is TGTGCCAGCAGCTCCTCTAGCGGGAAAGGGTACGAGCAGTACTTC. This translates into CASSSSSGKGYEQYF.

This chain connects TRBV4-3 to TRBJ2-3; D is possibly TRBD2 (5 bases). The CDR3 spans 17 residues. With 0 bases removed from V and 3 bases from J, the gap between germline ends came to 16 bases. The germline CDR1 and CDR2 sequences are LGHNA and YSLEER. This CDR3 reads CASSQEWAARGTDTQYF. DNA for the CDR3: TGCGCCAGCAGCCAAGAATGGGCCGCTCGGGGTACAGATACGCAGTATTTT.

V gene TRBV12-5 combines with J gene TRBJ2-3; perhaps TRBD2 as D (6 bases). V was trimmed by 3 bases and J by 2 bases, leaving 6 bases between them. CDR1 and CDR2 from the germline V gene are LGHNT and FRNRAP. The CDR3 spans 13 residues. The CDR3 DNA reads as TGTGCTAGTGGTTTACTAGCCACAGATACGCAGTATTTT. As protein: CASGLLATDTQYF.

V is TRBV7-2 and J is TRBJ2-7; 11 nucleotides match TRBD1. Germline values: CDR1 SGHTA, CDR2 FQGNSA. The V and J ends lost 0 bases and 2 bases, in that order; junction bases with no gene match: 3. The CDR3 contains 16 residues. CDR3 bases: TGTGCCAGCAGCTTAGCGTGGACAGGGGGCGCCTACGAGCAGTACTTC. This sequence encodes CASSLAWTGGAYEQYF.

V and J are TRBV5-1 and TRBJ2-7; D not certain. The V gene's germline CDR1 is SGHRS and CDR2 YFSETQ. Trimming took off 0 bases at V and 2 bases at J, with 6 bases between the two ends. The CDR3 consists of 13 residues. CDR3 bases: TGCGCCAGCAGCTTGGAGGTTACCTACGAGCAGTACTTC. Amino acid sequence: CASSLEVTYEQYF. Together with reference TRBV5-1 and TRBJ2-7, the CDR3 gives the full variable domain: KAGVTQTPRYLIKTRGQQVTLSCSPISGHRSVSWYQQTPGQGLQFLFEYFSETQRNKGNFPGRFSGRQFSNSRSEMNVSTLELGDSALYLCASSLEVTYEQYFGPGTRLTVT.

The chain recombines TRBV5-6 with TRBJ1-2; 10 bases agree with TRBD1. J lost 5 bases, V lost 0 bases, and 7 bases had no gene match. The germline V gene encodes CDR1 SGHDT and CDR2 YYEEEE. The CDR3 totals 16 residues. The CDR3 nucleotides are TGTGCCAGCAGCTTGGTTCGACAGGGGGCGCGTTATGGCTACACCTTC. Protein sequence: CASSLVRQGARYGYTF.

The chain recombines TRBV6-1 with TRBJ1-2; 7 bases are a match to TRBD1. This CDR3 comprises 15 residues. V lost 1 base, J lost 4 bases, and 6 bases stayed unmatched. Germline values: CDR1 MNHNS, CDR2 SASEGT. The CDR3 bases are TGTGCCAGCAGTGAAGTGACAGGGATCCTCTATGGCTACACCTTC. Protein sequence: CASSEVTGILYGYTF.

The chain employs TRBV6-5 and TRBJ2-7, with D tentatively TRBD1 (6 bases). The CDR3 runs 13 residues. Trimming removed 7 bases from V and 5 bases from J, with 15 bases in between. In germline, CDR1 is MNHEY, CDR2 SVGAGI. As DNA, the CDR3 is TGTGCCAGCACCGGGCCAGGGGTCGACGAGCAGTACTTC. Translation gives CASTGPGVDEQYF.

This clone was seen only once. The chain recombines TRBV23-1 with TRBJ2-6; TRBD2 matches at 7 bases. TRBV23-1 is an ORF, and what it does is uncertain. The V gene end was trimmed by 8 bases and the J gene end by 0 bases; junction bases not matched to a gene: 13. The CDR3 has 18 amino acids. In DNA, the CDR3 is TGCGCCAGCGAGGGAGGGGCCGGGTCTCTCTCTGGGGCCAACGTCCTGACTTTC. This codes for CASEGGAGSLSGANVLTF.

V gene TRBV2 combines with J gene TRBJ2-1; 7 bases are a match to TRBD1. After removal of 7 bases from V and 2 bases from J, the junction contained 5 bases not matched to a gene. The germline V gene encodes CDR1 SNHLY and CDR2 FYNNEI. The CDR3 runs to 14 residues. The CDR3 is CASTRTGAYNEQFF. In DNA, the CDR3 is TGTGCCAGCACTCGGACAGGTGCCTACAATGAGCAGTTCTTC. Together with reference TRBV2 and TRBJ2-1, the CDR3 gives the full variable domain: EPEVTQTPSHQVTQMGQEVILRCVPISNHLYFYWYRQILGQKVEFLVSFYNNEISEKSEIFDDQFSVERPDGSNFTLKIRSTKLEDSAMYFCASTRTGAYNEQFFGPGTRLTVL.

In its sample, this clone was seen once. V is TRBV21-1 and J is TRBJ1-5; the table's D call TRBD1 went unverified against the DNA. TRBV21-1 is termed a pseudogene. The CDR3 consists of 19 residues. CDR3 sequence reads: CASSPPPTGKRVGNQPQHF. The DNA of the CDR3 is TGTGCCAGCAGCCCCCCCCCGACAGGAAAGCGAGTGGGCAATCAGCCCCAGCATTTT.

J is TRBJ1-6 and V is TRBV9, with D possibly matching TRBD1 (6 bases). The CDR3 contains 15 residues. CDR1 and CDR2 (germline): SGDLS, YYNGEE. Trimming took 0 bases from V and 7 from J, leaving 11 bases between them. The CDR3 bases are TGTGCCAGCAGCGTAGGCGGACAGAAAAATTCACCCCTCCACTTT. It specifies CASSVGGQKNSPLHF. The variable domain in full, completed from reference TRBV9 and TRBJ1-6, reads DSGVTQTPKHLITATGQRVTLRCSPRSGDLSVYWYQQSLDQGLQFLIQYYNGEERAKGNILERFSAQQFPDLHSELNLSSLELGDSALYFCASSVGGQKNSPLHFGNGTRLTVT.

The rearrangement joins TRBV5-1 to TRBJ2-1; TRBD1 aligns across 7 bases. Germline CDR1 and CDR2: SGHRS and YFSETQ. This CDR3 spans 13 amino acids. Germline trimming cut 2 bases from V and 6 bases from J; bases unmatched to any gene: 2. This CDR3 is CASSLGQVNEQFF. The CDR3 DNA reads TGCGCCAGCAGCTTAGGACAGGTCAATGAGCAGTTCTTC.

The chain uses TRBV20-1 and TRBJ2-4, with D uncertain. This CDR3 contains 10 residues. V lost 3 bases, J lost 4 bases, and 1 base lay in between. CDR1 is DFQATT and CDR2 is SNEGSKA in the germline V gene (reference sequence). The CDR3 is CSASKNIQYF. In DNA form, the CDR3 reads TGCAGTGCTAGTAAAAACATTCAGTACTTC.

The V call is TRBV5-4, the J call TRBJ2-1; no clear D. This CDR3 is 12 amino acids long. Between the trimmed V and J ends, which lost 2 bases and 5 bases, there was a span of 5 bases. Germline CDR1 SGHNT, CDR2 YYREEE (reference sequence). The CDR3 protein is CASSFSNNEQFF. DNA for the CDR3: TGTGCCAGCAGCTTCTCTAACAATGAGCAGTTCTTC.

The chain employs TRBV19 and TRBJ2-7; 7 nucleotides line up with TRBD1. Germline loops: CDR1 LNHDA, CDR2 SQIVND (reference sequence). The CDR3 sequence is 15 residues long. V was clipped by 3 bases and J by 2 bases; unmatched bases: 7. The CDR3 coding sequence is TGTGCCAGTAGTATGGCTTCGGGACAGACCTACGAGCAGTACTTC. This gives the protein CASSMASGQTYEQYF.

The gene calls are TRBV28 and TRBJ2-2; D not certain. CDR1 MDHEN and CDR2 SYDVKM come from the germline V gene. V lost 10 bases and J lost 0, with 9 bases in between. CDR3 length: 13 residues. CDR3 nucleotide sequence: TGTGCCACCCCGGATTCGAACACCGGGGAGCTGTTTTTT. Protein: CATPDSNTGELFF.

This chain connects TRBV27 to TRBJ2-7; 9 nucleotides align to TRBD1. V lost 4 bases to trimming and J lost 10 bases; unmatched junction nucleotides: 8. This CDR3 contains 13 residues. In germline, CDR1 is MNHEY, CDR2 SMNVEV (reference sequence). This CDR3 reads CASSWGQGFFQYF. In DNA, the CDR3 is TGTGCCAGCAGTTGGGGACAGGGTTTTTTTCAGTACTTC.

The gene calls are TRBV28 and TRBJ1-1; tentatively, D is TRBD1 (6 bases). The CDR3 runs to 14 residues. From germline, CDR1 is MDHEN and CDR2 SYDVKM. The germline V and J ends were trimmed by 7 bases and 3 bases, with 15 bases remaining between them. Here the CDR3 DNA reads TGTGCCAGCAAGTATCCAGGGGAGTACACTGAAGCTTTCTTT. It translates to CASKYPGEYTEAFF.

This clone was seen once. This chain's CDR3 is CASRGDTQYF. The CDR3 DNA reads TGTGCCAGCAGGGGGGATACGCAGTATTTT. The V call is TRBV2, the J call TRBJ2-3; no firm D call. The CDR3 spans 10 residues. V was clipped by 6 bases and J by 6 bases, with 4 bases between them. Germline V gene data show CDR1 as SNHLY and CDR2 as FYNNEI.